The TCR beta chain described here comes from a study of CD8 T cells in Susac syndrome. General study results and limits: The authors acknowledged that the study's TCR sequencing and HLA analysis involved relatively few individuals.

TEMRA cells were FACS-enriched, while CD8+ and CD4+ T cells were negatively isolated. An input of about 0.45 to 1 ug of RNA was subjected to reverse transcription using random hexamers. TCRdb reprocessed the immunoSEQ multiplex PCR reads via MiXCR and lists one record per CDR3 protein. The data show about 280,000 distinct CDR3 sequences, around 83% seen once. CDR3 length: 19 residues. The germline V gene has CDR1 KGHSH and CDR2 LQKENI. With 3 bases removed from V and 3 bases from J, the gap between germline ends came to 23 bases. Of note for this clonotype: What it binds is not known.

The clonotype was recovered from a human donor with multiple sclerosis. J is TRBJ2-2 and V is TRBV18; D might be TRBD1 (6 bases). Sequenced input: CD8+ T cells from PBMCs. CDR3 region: CASSPDLAGTWVDTGELFF. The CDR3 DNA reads TGTGCCAGCTCACCTGATTTGGCAGGGACATGGGTGGACACCGGGGAGCTGTTTTTT.